This TCR beta chain was recorded in a study of T cells in Graves' hyperthyroidism and ophthalmopathy. This clonotype showed up many times. TCR beta CDR3 regions were amplified from RNA transcripts. The HTBI primer set served for first-round RT-PCR of the TCR CDR3. TCRdb used MiXCR to reprocess the multiplex PCR reads, holding one entry per CDR3 protein. The sample comprises about 210,000 distinct CDR3 sequences, approximately 20% of which are singletons, and around two fifths rests with the top ten. The receptor was isolated from a man in his forties with Graves' hyperthyroidism. The source material was blood.

In DNA, the CDR3 is TGCGCCAGCAGCCTAGGGGACTTCAACTACGAGCAGTACTTC. Protein product: CASSLGDFNYEQYF. The rearrangement links TRBV5-1 to TRBJ2-7; D is perhaps TRBD2 (6 bases). CDR1 is SGHRS and CDR2 is YFSETQ in the germline V gene. This CDR3 is built from 14 residues. Deletions cut 4 bases from V and 3 bases from J, with 14 bases between.